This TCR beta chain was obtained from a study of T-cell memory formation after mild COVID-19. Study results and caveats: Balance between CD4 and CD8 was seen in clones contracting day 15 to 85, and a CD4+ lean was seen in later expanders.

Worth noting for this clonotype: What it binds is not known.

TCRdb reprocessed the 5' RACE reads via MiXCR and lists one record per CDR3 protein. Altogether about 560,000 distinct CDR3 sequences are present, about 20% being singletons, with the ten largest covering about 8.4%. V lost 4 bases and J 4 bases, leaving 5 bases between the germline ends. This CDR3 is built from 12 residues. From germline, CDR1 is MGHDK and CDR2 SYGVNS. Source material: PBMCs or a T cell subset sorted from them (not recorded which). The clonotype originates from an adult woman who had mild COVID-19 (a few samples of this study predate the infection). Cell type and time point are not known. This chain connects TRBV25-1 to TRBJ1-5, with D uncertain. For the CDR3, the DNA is TGTGCCAGCAGTGGCCCTAATCAGCCCCAGCATTTT. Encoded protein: CASSGPNQPQHF.